These 20 T cell receptor beta chains originate from one sample sequenced in a study of molecular identifiers for immune sequencing clone quantification. TCRdb itself ran the PCR reads through MiXCR, one entry per CDR3 protein. The sample gives about 640,000 distinct CDR3 sequences, around 20% of which show up once; 0.85% is in the top ten. The material sequenced was naive CD8+ T cells from blood, with Jurkat cell RNA spiked in. Subset noted: FACS-sorted CD8+CD4-CCR7+CD45RA+ naive T cells. Source of these receptors: a human donor in good health. Some libraries in this study had Jurkat cell RNA spiked in.

This clonotype has at least ten counts. The genes are TRBV4-1 and TRBJ2-7; 8 positions agree with TRBD2. V shed 1 base and J 2 bases; nucleotides not matched to a gene: 7. CDR1 is MGHRA, CDR2 YSYEKL, per germline. This CDR3 is built from 16 residues. CDR3 region: CASSQVTAGVPYEQYF. The CDR3 DNA reads as TGCGCCAGCAGCCAAGTTACAGCGGGGGTCCCCTACGAGCAGTACTTC.

This clonotype came up many times. The rearrangement joins TRBV2 to TRBJ1-2, with D tentatively TRBD1 (6 bases). The CDR3 is 16 residues long. The germline gives CDR1 SNHLY, CDR2 FYNNEI. V dropped 5 bases and J dropped 6 bases, with 22 bases sitting between them. DNA of the CDR3: TGTGCCAGCAGTTTATCCCCGCGGACAGAGGCTGATGGCTACACCTTC. Protein: CASSLSPRTEADGYTF.

This clonotype was recorded many times. The CDR3 here is CSARDFDSQETQYF. The CDR3 DNA sequence: TGCAGTGCTAGAGATTTTGACAGCCAAGAGACCCAGTACTTC. The chain recombines TRBV20-1 with TRBJ2-5; tentatively, D is TRBD1 (5 bases). Germline V gives CDR1 DFQATT, CDR2 SNEGSKA (reference sequence). The V gene lost 0 bases and the J gene lost 1 base, with 9 bases spanning the gap. The CDR3 has 14 residues.

This clonotype has a count of ten or more. The V call is TRBV29-1, the J call TRBJ2-2, with no clear D. This CDR3 comprises 12 residues. The germline gives CDR1 SQVTM, CDR2 ANQGSEA. The germline V and J ends were trimmed by 5 bases and 5 bases, with 9 bases remaining between them. This chain's CDR3 is CSVPDWTGELFF. The CDR3 nucleotides read TGCAGCGTTCCAGATTGGACCGGGGAGCTGTTTTTT.

At least ten counts were recorded for this clonotype. The chain uses TRBV27 and TRBJ2-6; D gene uncertain. Germline V CDR1 and CDR2: MNHEY, SMNVEV (reference sequence). The CDR3 length is 15 residues. Trimming took 5 bases from V and 1 from J, leaving 9 bases between them. The CDR3 DNA reads as TGTGCCAGCAGTCCCATCACATCTGGGGCCAACGTCCTGACTTTC. This gives the protein CASSPITSGANVLTF.

There are many counts of this clonotype. The gene calls are TRBV7-9 and TRBJ1-2; a possible D gene is TRBD1 (6 bases). V lost 5 bases to trimming and J lost 3 bases, with 10 bases between them. The CDR3 runs 13 residues. Germline loops: CDR1 SEHNR, CDR2 FQNEAQ (reference sequence). The CDR3 spells CASSPAGDYGYTF. Written as DNA, the CDR3 is TGTGCCAGCAGCCCCGCAGGGGACTATGGCTACACCTTC.

Concerning this clonotype itself: A much larger clone differs from this one at a single base, so this may be a read error. V usage is TRBV6-2 or TRBV6-3 and J usage is TRBJ1-5; maybe TRBD1 (5 bases). This CDR3 region has 15 residues. From germline, CDR1 is MNHEY and CDR2 SVGEGT. CDR3 in amino acids: CASSYGRVGNQPRHF. The CDR3 DNA follows: TGTGCCAGCAGTTACGGCAGGGTGGGCAATCAGCCCCGGCATTTT.

The CDR3 nucleotides read TGTGCCAGCAGCTTGCCTCCGGGACTAGCGGTGACCTACAATGAGCAGTTCTTC. Protein: CASSLPPGLAVTYNEQFF. J is TRBJ2-1 and V is TRBV7-2; 11 nucleotides agree with TRBD2. Germline V gene data show CDR1 as SGHTA and CDR2 as FQGNSA. The CDR3 length is 18 residues. V lost 3 bases and J lost 2; bases outside the gene matches: 9.

This clonotype was counted only a few times. This chain uses TRBV12-3 or TRBV12-4 with TRBJ1-1, with D unresolved. The CDR3 is 18 residues long. Trimming stripped 3 bases from V and 0 bases from J, with 20 bases between. CDR3 in DNA: TGTGCCAGCAGTTTGGCCCCCTCTTCGATAGGGTTGAACACTGAAGCTTTCTTT. Protein sequence: CASSLAPSSIGLNTEAFF.

This clonotype was recorded at least ten times. V is TRBV4-3 and J is TRBJ1-6; D is uncertain. Germline assignment: CDR1 LGHNA and CDR2 YSLEER. V was cut by 2 bases and J by 7 bases, with 9 bases left in between. The length of the CDR3 is 14 residues. The CDR3 nucleotides read TGCGCCAGCAGCCAAATAAGAATCAATTCACCCCTCCACTTT. This encodes CASSQIRINSPLHF.

In the case of this clonotype: A much larger clonotype is one base distant, so this may be a read error. The genes are TRBV5-4 and TRBJ1-1, with D tentatively TRBD1 (5 bases). The CDR3 runs to 18 residues. In germline, CDR1 is SGHNT, CDR2 YYREEE (reference sequence). CDR3 DNA: TGTGTCAGCACCCTGGGGCCAGGCCACTATCTCAGCCCGGATGAAGCTTTCTTT. Protein sequence: CVSTLGPGHYLSPDEAFF. The variable domain in full, completed from reference TRBV5-4 and TRBJ1-1, reads ETGVTQSPTHLIKTRGQQVTLRCSSQSGHNTVSWYQQALGQGPQFIFQYYREEENGRGNFPPRFSGLQFPNYSSELNVNALELDDSALYLCVSTLGPGHYLSPDEAFFGQGTRLTVV.

The table lists this clonotype with many counts. This CDR3 reads CSVEARTGGNEQFF. The DNA of the CDR3 is TGCAGCGTTGAAGCTAGGACAGGGGGCAATGAGCAGTTCTTC. V usage is TRBV29-1 and J usage is TRBJ2-1; 10 nucleotides match TRBD1. Germline V gene lookup returns CDR1 SQVTM and CDR2 ANQGSEA. V shed 1 base, J shed 6 bases, and the junction held 3 bases outside the gene matches. The CDR3 is 14 residues long.

This rearrangement joins TRBV4-3 to TRBJ2-4; weak D call: TRBD1 (6 bases). CDR1 and CDR2 (germline): LGHNA, YSLEER. This CDR3 spans 18 amino acids. V lost 4 bases and J lost 3, with 22 bases in between. This chain's CDR3 is CASSPDFSMGAVKNIQYF. CDR3 sequence (DNA): TGCGCCAGCAGCCCAGACTTTTCAATGGGGGCGGTCAAAAACATTCAGTACTTC.

V is TRBV12-3 or TRBV12-4 and J is TRBJ1-2; no clear D gene. The CDR3 extends over 10 amino acids. V lost 3 bases and J 7 bases, leaving 3 bases between the germline ends. In DNA, the CDR3 is TGTGCCAGCAGTTTCGGTGGCTACACCTTC. It encodes CASSFGGYTF.

This clonotype showed up just a few times. The chain recombines TRBV19 with TRBJ1-3; 7 bases fit TRBD1. V trimming: 10 bases; J trimming: 1 base; junction bases outside the gene matches: 13. The CDR3 is made up of 16 amino acids. Germline loops: CDR1 LNHDA, CDR2 SQIVND (reference sequence). CDR3 nucleotide sequence: TGTGCCACCCGACGGGCATCCAGGGGGTCTGGAAACACCATATATTTT. Translation: CATRRASRGSGNTIYF.

This clonotype was seen repeatedly, ten times or more. The chain is built from TRBV5-1 and TRBJ1-2; D perhaps matches TRBD1 (5 bases). The CDR3 has 13 residues. Trimming took 2 bases from V and 8 from J, leaving 13 bases between them. Per the germline V gene, CDR1 is SGHRS and CDR2 is YFSETQ. The CDR3 DNA follows: TGCGCCAGCAGCTTAAGAGGGGTTGAAGGCTACACCTTC. Its translation is CASSLRGVEGYTF.

Many counts were recorded for this clonotype. This chain joins TRBV7-6 and TRBJ2-7, with D perhaps TRBD2 (6 bases). The CDR3 spans 13 residues. CDR1 and CDR2 (germline): SGHVS, FNYEAQ. V dropped 5 bases and J dropped 2 bases, with 10 bases sitting between them. The CDR3 DNA sequence: TGTGCCAGCAGCGTCGGGAGCACCTACGAGCAGTACTTC. Amino acid sequence: CASSVGSTYEQYF.

A word on this clonotype: A read error may account for a junction end that differs from germline. This sequence joins TRBV2 and TRBJ2-1, with a tentative D call TRBD2 (6 bases). CDR3 length: 15 amino acids. Germline CDR1 and CDR2: SNHLY and FYNNEI. The CDR3 DNA sequence: TGTGCCAGCAGTGAAGCGAGGGACTCCTACAATGAGCGGTTCTTC. Translating gives CASSEARDSYNERFF.

This clonotype occurred many times. The J gene is TRBJ2-2, the V gene TRBV28; D ambiguous. The CDR3 is made up of 14 amino acids. V shed 3 bases and J shed 7 bases, with 12 bases lying between them. The germline V gene has CDR1 MDHEN and CDR2 SYDVKM. The CDR3 loop reads CASSFPYLGGELFF. In DNA, the CDR3 is TGTGCCAGCAGTTTTCCTTATTTGGGCGGGGAGCTGTTTTTT.

V and J are TRBV7-9 and TRBJ2-5, with D hard to call. CDR1 and CDR2 from the germline V gene are SEHNR and FQNEAQ (reference sequence). V lost 4 bases, J lost 4 bases, and 19 bases lay in between. The CDR3 spans 16 residues. Written as DNA, the CDR3 is TGTGCCAGCAGCTCAACGAGCGTAGTAATGGGAGAGACCCAGTACTTC. Protein: CASSSTSVVMGETQYF. Together with reference TRBV7-9 and TRBJ2-5, the CDR3 gives the full variable domain: DTGVSQNPRHKITKRGQNVTFRCDPISEHNRLYWYRQTLGQGPEFLTYFQNEAQLEKSRLLSDRFSAERPKGSFSTLEIQRTEQGDSAMYLCASSSTSVVMGETQYFGPGTRLLVL.